The clone carrying this TCR beta chain came up a few times. As yet, its antigen is unknown. All of the isolated RNA was reverse transcribed, so expressed TCRB transcripts were sequenced. Mean read depth for naive, central memory and regulatory T cell samples was around 3.5 million reads. The protocol was immunoSEQ multiplex PCR, while the TCRdb copy is restricted to in-frame clones and leaves out a portion. The data contain some 410,000 clones, around 13% of them singletons. CDR3 length equals 11 residues. The germline V and J ends were trimmed by 1 base and 12 bases, with 7 bases remaining between them. Germline V lookup: CDR1 SGHAT, CDR2 FQNNGV. The source of the sample is a study of beta chain features in type 1 diabetes. In the study overall: Sorted cell examination encompassed around 100,000,000 cells across all samples. General observations from the study: Shorter TCRB CDR3s, moderately but significantly so, marked every one of the four CD4+ subsets in Type 1 diabetes patients. The question of HLA type influencing TCRB rearrangement was one that remained unresolved here.

This chain joins TRBV11-2 and TRBJ2-1; D not resolved. Material for sequencing was naive CD4+ T cells from blood. The origin of this receptor is a man aged 25-45 years in good health. CDR3 nucleotide sequence: TGTGCCAGCAGCTTAGTGGAGCGGCAGTTCTTC. It yields the protein CASSLVERQFF.